Listed below are T cell receptor beta chains from one sample, sequenced in a study of blood T cells in healthy people across ages. TCRdb called the 5' RACE reads again in MiXCR, with one record for every CDR3 protein. The sample contains some 1.5 million distinct CDR3 sequences, 28% of which appear only once. Material: blood. The origin of the receptors is a woman in her 30s in good health. The CDR3 runs from the conserved cysteine through the conserved F or W. D genes are given only for firm matches. Clone size, where shown, is once, few, many, or a class for clones that have expanded.

D | J | size | V | CDR3 | DNA
TRBD1 | TRBJ2-3 | - | TRBV7-2 | CASSSSDRVIGTQYF | TGTGCCAGCAGCTCCTCGGACAGGGTCATCGGGACGCAGTATTTT
- | TRBJ1-6 | - | TRBV11-2 | CASSLDYQPDSPLHF | TGTGCCAGCAGCTTAGACTACCAGCCTGATTCACCCCTCCACTTT
- | TRBJ2-7 | many | TRBV12-3/TRBV12-4 | CASSPRVGPYEQYF | TGTGCCAGCAGCCCCAGGGTAGGGCCCTACGAGCAGTACTTC
- | TRBJ2-5 | many | TRBV4-3 | CASSQQRPRGTQYF | TGCGCCAGCAGCCAACAGCGGCCGAGGGGGACCCAGTACTTC
- | TRBJ2-3 | once | TRBV24-1 | CATSDSTGRGGIDTQYF | TGTGCCACCAGTGATTCGACAGGGCGGGGTGGAATAGATACGCAGTATTTT
TRBD1 | TRBJ1-6 | - | TRBV5-1 | CASSLNPPGQGQSPLHF | TGCGCCAGCAGCTTGAATCCGCCTGGACAGGGTCAATCACCCCTCCACTTT
- | TRBJ1-5 | - | TRBV20-1 | CSAKSLKGSNQPQHF | TGCAGTGCTAAGAGCCTCAAGGGTAGCAATCAGCCCCAGCATTTT
- | TRBJ2-3 | few | TRBV7-9 | CASSLGRTEWDTQYF | TGTGCCAGCAGCTTGGGGAGAACCGAGTGGGATACGCAGTATTTT
- | TRBJ2-1 | - | TRBV20-1 | CSVRVSSDEQFF | TGCAGTGTTAGAGTGAGCTCCGATGAGCAGTTCTTC
TRBD2 | TRBJ2-7 | many | TRBV20-1 | CSVTTSGYYEQYF | TGCAGTGTCACGACTAGCGGGTATTACGAGCAGTACTTC
TRBD1 | TRBJ2-7 | many | TRBV2 | CASSRDRDPYEQYF | TGTGCCAGCAGTCGGGACAGGGATCCCTACGAGCAGTACTTC
TRBD2 | TRBJ2-1 | few | TRBV7-2 | CASSSRTSGVSYNEQFF | TGTGCCAGCAGCTCCAGGACTAGCGGGGTTTCCTACAATGAGCAGTTCTTC
- | TRBJ1-5 | - | TRBV9 | CASSAGGSPNQPQHF | TGTGCCAGCAGCGCGGGGGGCAGTCCAAATCAGCCCCAGCATTTT
TRBD1 | TRBJ2-6 | many | TRBV5-1 | CASSLAPTGLGANVLTF | TGCGCCAGCAGCTTGGCACCGACAGGGCTCGGGGCCAACGTCCTGACTTTC
TRBD2 | TRBJ2-6 | many | TRBV5-1 | CASSLSLVAGGAGANVLTF | TGCGCCAGCAGCTTGTCATTGGTTGCGGGGGGCGCTGGGGCCAACGTCCTGACTTTC
- | TRBJ1-4 | few | TRBV6-2/TRBV6-3 | CASSSENEKLFF | TGTGCCAGCAGCTCCGAAAATGAAAAACTGTTTTTT
- | TRBJ2-7 | few | TRBV5-1 | CASSPSLDSSSYEQYF | TGCGCCAGCAGCCCTTCCCTCGACAGTAGCTCCTACGAGCAGTACTTC
- | TRBJ2-5 | many | TRBV5-1 | CASTIPDYPQETQYF | TGCGCCAGCACCATCCCGGACTACCCCCAAGAGACCCAGTACTTC
TRBD2 | TRBJ2-1 | few | TRBV12-3/TRBV12-4 | CASTLGLAGGEQFF | TGTGCCAGCACCCTGGGACTAGCGGGAGGGGAGCAGTTCTTC
- | TRBJ2-3 | few | TRBV9 | CASSGSSSGYTDTQYF | TGTGCCAGCAGCGGAAGCTCCAGCGGATACACAGATACGCAGTATTTT
- | TRBJ1-1 | many | TRBV20-1 | CSATDQRNTEAFF | TGCAGTGCTACGGACCAGAGAAACACTGAAGCTTTCTTT
- | TRBJ2-7 | many | TRBV7-2 | CASSPQGFSYEQYF | TGTGCCAGCAGTCCTCAGGGATTCTCCTACGAGCAGTACTTC
- | TRBJ1-3 | - | TRBV28 | CASSLGLGTIYF | TGTGCCAGCAGTTTAGGCCTGGGCACCATATATTTT
- | TRBJ1-2 | - | TRBV20-1 | CSARSPGLNYGYTF | TGCAGTGCTAGAAGTCCGGGACTTAACTATGGCTACACCTTC
- | TRBJ1-1 | - | TRBV12-3/TRBV12-4 | CASRRGGAETEAFF | TGTGCCAGCAGACGAGGGGGGGCGGAAACTGAAGCTTTCTTT
- | TRBJ2-7 | many | TRBV12-3/TRBV12-4 | CASREGGRSYEQYF | TGTGCCAGCAGGGAGGGAGGCCGATCCTACGAGCAGTACTTC
- | TRBJ1-1 | few | TRBV6-2/TRBV6-3 | CASSLMGGGTEAFF | TGTGCCAGCAGCCTAATGGGGGGAGGCACTGAAGCTTTCTTT
- | TRBJ2-7 | - | TRBV12-3/TRBV12-4 | CASSKTGPTNEQYF | TGTGCCAGCAGTAAGACAGGCCCTACGAACGAGCAGTACTTC
- | TRBJ2-7 | many | TRBV7-2 | CASSTPSSYEQYF | TGTGCCAGCAGCACGCCGAGCTCCTACGAGCAGTACTTC
- | TRBJ2-7 | few | TRBV15 | CATSRGEGYEQYF | TGTGCCACCAGCAGAGGGGAAGGGTACGAGCAGTACTTC
TRBD2 | TRBJ2-4 | many | TRBV6-5 | CASSYGGGRVNIQYF | TGTGCCAGCAGTTACGGCGGCGGGAGGGTAAACATTCAGTACTTC
TRBD1 | TRBJ1-5 | - | TRBV15 | CATSRAAGGQPQHF | TGTGCCACCAGCAGAGCGGCAGGGGGTCAGCCCCAGCATTTT
- | TRBJ2-3 | - | TRBV9 | CASNPGTLPTDTQYF | TGTGCCAGCAACCCCGGGACCTTACCCACAGATACGCAGTATTTT
- | TRBJ2-1 | - | TRBV24-1 | CATSAPPLEGANEQFF | TGTGCCACCAGTGCCCCCCCCCTGGAGGGGGCCAATGAGCAGTTCTTC
- | TRBJ2-1 | few | TRBV20-1 | CSTEGTYNEQFF | TGCAGTACTGAGGGGACTTACAATGAGCAGTTCTTC
- | TRBJ2-7 | many | TRBV5-5 | CASSLAPDEQYF | TGTGCCAGCAGCTTGGCCCCCGACGAGCAGTACTTC
- | TRBJ2-7 | - | TRBV10-1 | CASSESGPLSYEQYF | TGCGCCAGCAGTGAGTCTGGCCCCCTCTCCTACGAGCAGTACTTC
TRBD1 | TRBJ2-7 | once | TRBV7-6 | CASRAGGNNEQYF | TGTGCCAGCAGGGCAGGGGGAAACAATGAGCAGTACTTC
TRBD2 | TRBJ2-3 | - | TRBV6-2/TRBV6-3 | CASRPSGGADTQYF | TGTGCCAGCAGGCCCTCGGGGGGAGCAGATACGCAGTATTTT
- | TRBJ2-2 | few | TRBV7-2 | CASSLGFTELFF | TGTGCCAGCAGCTTAGGTTTCACGGAGCTGTTTTTT
- | TRBJ1-2 | few | TRBV28 | CASSPTGTVRGYTF | TGTGCCAGCAGTCCTACCGGGACCGTGAGAGGCTACACCTTC
- | TRBJ2-1 | few | TRBV29-1 | CSVGRGDIYNEQFF | TGCAGCGTGGGAAGGGGCGACATCTACAATGAGCAGTTCTTC
- | TRBJ2-3 | few | TRBV5-6 | CASSLEAWGESTQYF | TGTGCCAGCAGCTTGGAGGCCTGGGGAGAGAGTACGCAGTATTTT
- | TRBJ1-5 | - | TRBV3-1 | CASSQDLGENQPQHF | TGTGCCAGCAGCCAAGATCTTGGAGAGAATCAGCCCCAGCATTTT
- | TRBJ2-3 | - | TRBV9 | CASSAKSTDTQYF | TGTGCCAGCAGCGCCAAGAGCACAGATACGCAGTATTTT
TRBD2 | TRBJ2-7 | many | TRBV5-1 | CASILGSGVYEQYF | TGCGCCAGCATCTTGGGCAGCGGGGTCTACGAGCAGTACTTC
- | TRBJ2-5 | - | TRBV10-3 | CAISDLSTRGLETQYF | TGTGCCATCAGTGACCTTTCCACCCGGGGGCTAGAGACCCAGTACTTC
TRBD1 | TRBJ2-1 | many | TRBV7-6 | CASSRQGANEQFF | TGTGCCAGCTCCCGACAGGGGGCGAATGAGCAGTTCTTC
- | TRBJ1-6 | - | TRBV7-2 | CASSSSTTGSPLHF | TGTGCCAGCAGCTCCTCTACCACGGGGTCACCCCTCCACTTT
- | TRBJ2-7 | many | TRBV12-3/TRBV12-4 | CASSPNRGGSYEQYF | TGTGCCAGCAGTCCCAACAGGGGAGGCTCCTACGAGCAGTACTTC
- | TRBJ2-5 | once | TRBV5-6 | CASSLPRRLETQYF | TGTGCCAGCAGCTTGCCCAGGAGGTTGGAGACCCAGTACTTC
- | TRBJ1-1 | - | TRBV20-1 | CSARRGGATEAFF | TGCAGTGCTAGACGGGGGGGAGCCACTGAAGCTTTCTTT
- | TRBJ1-1 | - | TRBV7-9 | CATETGTTNTEAFF | TGTGCCACCGAAACCGGGACAACGAACACTGAAGCTTTCTTT
TRBD1 | TRBJ1-5 | many | TRBV12-3/TRBV12-4 | CASSFRGREPQHF | TGTGCCAGCAGTTTCAGGGGGCGGGAGCCCCAGCATTTT
TRBD1 | TRBJ1-4 | - | TRBV5-5 | CASSPRQGQTNEKRFF | TGTGCCAGCAGCCCTAGACAGGGCCAAACTAATGAAAAACGGTTTTTT
- | TRBJ2-3 | - | TRBV5-5 | CASSIPTGGAADTQYF | TGTGCCAGCAGCATTCCCACGGGGGGCGCAGCAGATACGCAGTATTTT
- | TRBJ2-7 | few | TRBV5-8 | CASSYVFGIGGHEQYF | TGTGCCAGCAGCTATGTTTTTGGGATCGGGGGCCACGAGCAGTACTTC
TRBD1 | TRBJ1-6 | - | TRBV12-3/TRBV12-4 | CASTPRGGQNSPLHF | TGTGCCAGCACACCCCGGGGGGGACAGAATTCACCCCTCCACTTT
- | TRBJ1-2 | few | TRBV29-1 | CSVRGLGYGYTF | TGCAGCGTTCGGGGCTTGGGCTATGGCTACACCTTC